The next 11 T cell receptor beta chains were all read from a single sample in a study of blood T cell repertoires in COVID-19. Produced via immunoSEQ multiplex PCR; TCRdb's table is partial and in-frame only. The data hold approximately 100,000 clones, with roughly 86% observed a single time. Specimen: peripheral blood. The source of these receptors is an older woman with acute or convalescent COVID-19.

The chain is built from TRBV15 and TRBJ1-1, with 9 bases lining up with TRBD1. With 5 bases clipped from V and 4 bases from J, the junction kept 14 bases outside the gene matches. Germline CDR1 is LNHNV and CDR2 is YYDKDF (reference sequence). CDR3 length equals 17 residues. The CDR3 loop is CATSPPRQGGVSTEAFF. CDR3 nucleotide sequence: TGTGCCACCAGCCCTCCGAGACAGGGGGGAGTGAGCACTGAAGCTTTCTTT. Full variable domain (missing parts from reference TRBV15 and TRBJ1-1): DAMVIQNPRYQVTQFGKPVTLSCSQTLNHNVMYWYQQKSSQAPKLLFHYYDKDFNNEADTPDNFQSRRPNTSFCFLDIRSPGLGDTAMYLCATSPPRQGGVSTEAFFGQGTRLTVV.

The chain employs TRBV28 and TRBJ1-5; 8 bases line up with TRBD1. Trimming cost V 1 base and J 6 bases; bases outside gene matches: 5. CDR3 length: 15 amino acids. Germline CDR1 reads MDHEN; CDR2 reads SYDVKM. CDR3 residues: CASSLSAGGSQPQHF. The CDR3 region has the DNA TGTGCCAGCAGTTTATCGGCAGGGGGCTCTCAGCCCCAGCATTTT. Full variable domain (missing parts from reference TRBV28 and TRBJ1-5): DVKVTQSSRYLVKRTGEKVFLECVQDMDHENMFWYRQDPGLGLRLIYFSYDVKMKEKGDIPEGYSVSREKKERFSLILESASTNQTSMYLCASSLSAGGSQPQHFGDGTRLSIL.

J is TRBJ2-7 and V is TRBV5-4; 10 bases line up with TRBD2. CDR1 SGHNT and CDR2 YYREEE come from the germline V gene (reference sequence). Trimming cost V 3 bases and J 0 bases; bases outside gene matches: 18. The CDR3 has 20 residues. CDR3 in amino acids: CASSSPKEREGLLSSYEQYF. DNA for the CDR3: TGTGCCAGCAGCTCCCCTAAAGAGCGGGAGGGCCTTCTGAGCTCCTACGAGCAGTACTTC.

In its sample, this clone was seen once. The rearrangement links TRBV9 to TRBJ2-5; maybe TRBD2 (6 bases). The CDR3 runs 15 residues. CDR1 and CDR2 from the germline V gene are SGDLS and YYNGEE. Trimming stripped 3 bases from V and 5 bases from J, with 17 bases between. CDR3 bases: TGTGCCAGCAGCGGATCCGGCTGGGCGGGGGAGACCCAGTACTTC. It translates to CASSGSGWAGETQYF.

The gene calls are TRBV19 and TRBJ1-4; D unclear. This CDR3 has 12 amino acids. Trimming removed 5 bases from V and 7 bases from J, with 8 bases in between. Per the germline V gene, CDR1 is LNHDA and CDR2 is SQIVND (reference sequence). This CDR3 reads CASSPTAEKLFF. CDR3 DNA sequence: TGTGCCAGTAGTCCAACAGCTGAAAAACTGTTTTTT.

The chain is built from TRBV2 and TRBJ2-3; TRBD2 is a possible D gene (5 bases). The CDR3 sequence is 16 residues long. Trimming removed 7 bases at V and 2 bases at J, with 19 bases between. Germline CDR1 and CDR2: SNHLY and FYNNEI. The CDR3 DNA sequence: TGTGCCAGCACTCTTCCGGACTTCGATAACACAGATACGCAGTATTTT. It specifies CASTLPDFDNTDTQYF.

The chain recombines TRBV12-3 or TRBV12-4 with TRBJ2-7; the D gene is possibly TRBD1 (5 bases). Trimming left V 3 bases short and J 4 bases short, with 7 bases between. This CDR3 has 12 amino acids. In nucleotides, the CDR3 is TGTGCCAGCAGTTTTGCAGGGTACGAGCAGTACTTC. This codes for CASSFAGYEQYF.

V usage is TRBV24-1 and J usage is TRBJ2-7, with TRBD1 matching 8 bases. Germline V gives CDR1 KGHDR, CDR2 SFDVKD. There are 14 residues in the CDR3. Germline trimming cut 4 bases from V and 4 bases from J; bases unmatched to any gene: 5. The DNA of the CDR3 is TGTGCCACCAGTGACAAGGACAGGGAATACGAGCAGTACTTC. This gives the protein CATSDKDREYEQYF.

The chain recombines TRBV6-5 with TRBJ2-1; D remains unclear. The germline gives CDR1 MNHEY, CDR2 SVGAGI. The ends were cut back, 1 base at V and 8 bases at J, with 12 bases in the middle. The CDR3 sequence is 14 residues long. CDR3 region: CASSYLNSRDEQFF. CDR3 sequence (DNA): TGTGCCAGCAGTTACTTAAATAGTCGCGATGAGCAGTTCTTC.

The rearrangement uses TRBV9 and TRBJ1-2; 8 bases map to TRBD1. V shed 4 bases, J shed 4 bases, and the junction held 9 bases outside the gene matches. This CDR3 is built from 15 residues. Germline values: CDR1 SGDLS, CDR2 YYNGEE. The CDR3 nucleotides are TGTGCCAGCAGCCCCGATCCGGGACAGGCCTATGGCTACACCTTC. Amino acids: CASSPDPGQAYGYTF.

The V and J genes are TRBV18 and TRBJ1-2; TRBD1 is a possible D gene (5 bases). From germline, CDR1 is KGHSH and CDR2 LQKENI. This CDR3 is built from 13 residues. The V gene lost 6 bases and the J gene lost 4 bases, with 12 bases spanning the gap. Written as DNA, the CDR3 is TGTGCCAGCTCTCGACAGAGTATCTATGGCTACACCTTC. The encoded protein is CASSRQSIYGYTF.